The source of this T cell receptor (beta chain) is a study of T cells in Graves' hyperthyroidism and ophthalmopathy. Findings of the study overall: Separation of ophthalmopathy from stable hyperthyroidism was achieved by a 13 V-J model. Ophthalmopathy was predicted by the model a median of approximately 6.6 months ahead of onset.

For the diagnoses, clinical symptoms, serum thyroxine and TRAb, thyroid ultrasound and orbital computed tomography were used. Concerning this clonotype: Its specificity is not known.

Amplification yielded TCR beta CDR3 regions, with RNA transcripts as the source. TCR CDR3 regions were first amplified by RT-PCR with HTBI primers. Each CDR3 protein is one row after TCRdb ran MiXCR on the multiplex PCR reads. The sample carries 450,000 to 700,000 distinct CDR3 sequences, more than 45% recorded once. CDR3 length: 14 amino acids. Germline-derived CDR1 and CDR2 are ENHRY and SYGVKD. V was clipped by 8 bases and J by 1 base, with 15 bases between them. Material: peripheral blood or thyroid tissue (not recorded which). This receptor was obtained from an adult woman with Graves' disease, either hyperthyroidism or ophthalmopathy (not recorded which). The chain links TRBV10-3 to TRBJ2-7; D possibly matches TRBD1 or TRBD2 (5 bases each). CDR3 loop: CAIGGPEGSYEQYF. CDR3 DNA sequence: TGTGCCATCGGCGGCCCAGAGGGGTCCTACGAGCAGTACTTC.